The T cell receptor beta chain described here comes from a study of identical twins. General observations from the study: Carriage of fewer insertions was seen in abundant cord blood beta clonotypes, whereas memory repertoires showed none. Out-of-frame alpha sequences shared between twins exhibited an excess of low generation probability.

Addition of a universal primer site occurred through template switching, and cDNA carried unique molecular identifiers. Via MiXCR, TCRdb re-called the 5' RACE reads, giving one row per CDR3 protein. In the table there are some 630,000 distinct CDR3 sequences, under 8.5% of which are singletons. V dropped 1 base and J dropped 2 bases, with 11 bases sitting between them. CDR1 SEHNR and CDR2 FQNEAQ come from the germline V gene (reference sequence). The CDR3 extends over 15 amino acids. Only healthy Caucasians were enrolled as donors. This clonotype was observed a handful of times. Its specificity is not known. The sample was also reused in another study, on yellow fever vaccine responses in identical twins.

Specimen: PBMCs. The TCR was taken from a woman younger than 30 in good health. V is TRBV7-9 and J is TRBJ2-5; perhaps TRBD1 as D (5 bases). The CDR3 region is CASSLVDSPQETQYF. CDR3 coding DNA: TGTGCCAGCAGCTTAGTCGACAGTCCACAAGAGACCCAGTACTTC.